This TCR beta chain is drawn from a study of neurological immune-mediated disorders. This CDR3 is built from 14 residues. The germline gives CDR1 SGHTA, CDR2 FQGNSA. Trimming removed 2 bases at V and 3 bases at J, with 10 bases between. This clonotype was seen many times. The cDNA was produced through 5'RACE with 10-nucleotide random UMIs. TCRdb reprocessed the 5' RACE reads with MiXCR, giving one entry per CDR3 protein. The sample includes approximately 30,000 distinct CDR3 sequences, under 6.5% of them seen just once. Volunteers from a blood bank in Maryland, USA, made up the healthy controls. The sequenced material came from CD4+ T cells from blood. The receptor's source is a woman between 50 and 59 years old in good health. The rearrangement joins TRBV7-2 to TRBJ1-1; D uncertain. CDR3 bases: TGTGCCAGCAGCTTAAGCGTTTTGGACACTGAAGCTTTCTTT. Residues: CASSLSVLDTEAFF.